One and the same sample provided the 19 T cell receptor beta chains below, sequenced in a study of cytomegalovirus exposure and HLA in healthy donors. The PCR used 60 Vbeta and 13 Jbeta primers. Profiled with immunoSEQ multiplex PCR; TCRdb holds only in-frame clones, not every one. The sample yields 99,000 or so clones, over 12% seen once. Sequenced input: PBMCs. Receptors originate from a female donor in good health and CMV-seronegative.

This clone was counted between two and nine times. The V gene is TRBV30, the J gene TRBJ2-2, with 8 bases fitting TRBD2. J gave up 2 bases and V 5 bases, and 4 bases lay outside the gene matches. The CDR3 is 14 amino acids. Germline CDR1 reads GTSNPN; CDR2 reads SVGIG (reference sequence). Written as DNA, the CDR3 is TGTGCCTGGGGGACTAGGGGAAACACCGGGGAGCTGTTTTTT. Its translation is CAWGTRGNTGELFF.

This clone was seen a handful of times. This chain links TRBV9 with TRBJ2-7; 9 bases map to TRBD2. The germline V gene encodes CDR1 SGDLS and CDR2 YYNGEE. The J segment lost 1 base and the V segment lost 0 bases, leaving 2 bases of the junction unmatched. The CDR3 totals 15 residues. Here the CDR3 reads CASSVGSGGSYEQYF. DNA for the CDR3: TGTGCCAGCAGCGTAGGTAGCGGGGGATCCTACGAGCAGTACTTC.

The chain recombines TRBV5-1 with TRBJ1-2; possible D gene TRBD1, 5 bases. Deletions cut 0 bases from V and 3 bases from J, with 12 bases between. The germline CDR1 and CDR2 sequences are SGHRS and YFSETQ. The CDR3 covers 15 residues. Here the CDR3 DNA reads TGCGCCAGCAGCTTGGACAGGCCACGCGACTATGGCTACACCTTC. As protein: CASSLDRPRDYGYTF.

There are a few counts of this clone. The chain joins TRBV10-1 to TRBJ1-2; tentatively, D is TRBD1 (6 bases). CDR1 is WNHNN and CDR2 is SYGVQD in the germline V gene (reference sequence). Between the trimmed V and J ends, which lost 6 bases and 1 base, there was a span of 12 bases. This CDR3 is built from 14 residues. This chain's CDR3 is CASRETGYNYGYTF. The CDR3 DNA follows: TGCGCCAGCAGGGAGACAGGTTATAACTATGGCTACACCTTC.

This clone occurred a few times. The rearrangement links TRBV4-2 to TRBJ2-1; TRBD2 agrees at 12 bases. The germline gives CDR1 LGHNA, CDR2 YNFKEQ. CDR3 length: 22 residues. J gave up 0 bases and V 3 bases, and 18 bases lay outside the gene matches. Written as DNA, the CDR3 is TGTGCCAGCAGCCATCGACTAGCGGGAGAGAGCTCCTATCGGAACTCCTACAATGAGCAGTTCTTC. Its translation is CASSHRLAGESSYRNSYNEQFF.

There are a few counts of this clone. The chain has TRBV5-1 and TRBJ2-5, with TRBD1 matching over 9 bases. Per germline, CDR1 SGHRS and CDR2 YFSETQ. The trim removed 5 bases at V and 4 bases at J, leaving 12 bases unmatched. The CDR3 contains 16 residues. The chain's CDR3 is CASSKQDRGGAETQYF. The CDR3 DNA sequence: TGCGCCAGCAGTAAACAAGACAGGGGGGGGGCAGAGACCCAGTACTTC.

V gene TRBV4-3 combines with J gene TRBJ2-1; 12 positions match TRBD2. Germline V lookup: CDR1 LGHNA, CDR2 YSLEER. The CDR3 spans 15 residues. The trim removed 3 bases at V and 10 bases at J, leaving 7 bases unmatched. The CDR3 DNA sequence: TGCGCCAGCAGCCAGAAAGGACTAGCGGGAAACGAGCAGTTCTTC. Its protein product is CASSQKGLAGNEQFF.

The CDR3 nucleotides read TGCGCCACCCCACCAATCAGTGAAAGGGCGGGGCCCTACAATGAGCAGTTCTTC. It is translated as CATPPISERAGPYNEQFF. The V call is TRBV4-3, the J call TRBJ2-1, with a tentative D call TRBD2 (6 bases). Trimming removed 10 bases at V and 2 bases at J, with 27 bases between. The CDR3 contains 18 residues. Germline assignment: CDR1 LGHNA and CDR2 YSLEER.

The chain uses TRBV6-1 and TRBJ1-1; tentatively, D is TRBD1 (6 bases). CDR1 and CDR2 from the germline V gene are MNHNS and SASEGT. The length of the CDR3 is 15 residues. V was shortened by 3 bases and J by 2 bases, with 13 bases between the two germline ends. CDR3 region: CASSDRGSLNTEAFF. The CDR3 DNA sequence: TGTGCCAGCAGTGATAGGGGGAGTTTAAACACTGAAGCTTTCTTT.

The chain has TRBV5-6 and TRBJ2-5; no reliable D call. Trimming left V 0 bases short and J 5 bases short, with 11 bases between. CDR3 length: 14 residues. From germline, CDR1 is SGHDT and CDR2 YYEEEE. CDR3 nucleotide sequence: TGTGCCAGCAGCTTGGTCTCCTTCGGGGAGACCCAGTACTTC. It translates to CASSLVSFGETQYF.

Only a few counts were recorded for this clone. CDR3 region: CASSVGQGRSAPGLEQYF. CDR3 coding DNA: TGTGCCAGCAGCGTCGGACAGGGAAGATCTGCCCCGGGGTTGGAGCAGTACTTC. This chain uses TRBV5-4 with TRBJ2-7; TRBD1 agrees at 8 bases. Germline lookup yields CDR1 SGHNT and CDR2 YYREEE (reference sequence). This CDR3 region has 18 residues. V trimming: 4 bases; J trimming: 7 bases; junction bases outside the gene matches: 22.

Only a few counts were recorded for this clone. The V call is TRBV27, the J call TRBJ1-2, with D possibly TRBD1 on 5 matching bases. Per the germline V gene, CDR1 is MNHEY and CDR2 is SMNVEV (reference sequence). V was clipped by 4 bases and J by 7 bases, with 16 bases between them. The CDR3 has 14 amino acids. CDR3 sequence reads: CASSSRTPSGGYTF. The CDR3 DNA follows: TGTGCCAGCAGTTCGCGGACACCATCGGGTGGCTACACCTTC.

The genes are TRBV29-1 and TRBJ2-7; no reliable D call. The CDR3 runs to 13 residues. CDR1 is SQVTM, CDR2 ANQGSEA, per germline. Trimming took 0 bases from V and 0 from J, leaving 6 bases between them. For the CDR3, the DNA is TGCAGCGTTGAAGATAGCAGCTCCTACGAGCAGTACTTC. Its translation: CSVEDSSSYEQYF.

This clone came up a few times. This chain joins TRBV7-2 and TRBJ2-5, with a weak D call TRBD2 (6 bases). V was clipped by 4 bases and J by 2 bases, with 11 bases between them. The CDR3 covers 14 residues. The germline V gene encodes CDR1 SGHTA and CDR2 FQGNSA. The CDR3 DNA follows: TGTGCCAGCAGCTCGGGACTCTTGCAAGAGACCCAGTACTTC. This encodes CASSSGLLQETQYF.

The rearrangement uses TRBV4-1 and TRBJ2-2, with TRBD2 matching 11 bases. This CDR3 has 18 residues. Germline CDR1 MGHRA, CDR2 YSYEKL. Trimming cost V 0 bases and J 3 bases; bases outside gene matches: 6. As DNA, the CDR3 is TGCGCCAGCAGCCAAGACCATAGCGGGAGGGTGTACACCGGGGAGCTGTTTTTT. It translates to CASSQDHSGRVYTGELFF.

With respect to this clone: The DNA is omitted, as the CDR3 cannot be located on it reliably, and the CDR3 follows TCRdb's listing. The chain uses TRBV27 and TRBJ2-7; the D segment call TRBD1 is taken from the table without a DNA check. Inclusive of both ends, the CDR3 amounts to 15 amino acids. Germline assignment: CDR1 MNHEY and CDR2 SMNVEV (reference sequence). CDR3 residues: CASSFFGQGAYEQYF.

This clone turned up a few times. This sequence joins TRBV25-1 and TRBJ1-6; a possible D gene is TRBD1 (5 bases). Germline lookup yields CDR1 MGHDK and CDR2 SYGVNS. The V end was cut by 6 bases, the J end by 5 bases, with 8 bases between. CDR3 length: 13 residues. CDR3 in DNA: TGTGCCAGCAGGGGGCTCCATAATTCACCCCTCCACTTT. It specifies CASRGLHNSPLHF.

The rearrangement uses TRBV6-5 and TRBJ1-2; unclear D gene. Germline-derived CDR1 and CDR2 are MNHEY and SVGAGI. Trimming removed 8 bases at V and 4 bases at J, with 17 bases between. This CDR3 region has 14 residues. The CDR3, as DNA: TGTGCCAGCGTAAAGGAAGGCGGACTCTATGGCTACACCTTC. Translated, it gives CASVKEGGLYGYTF.

The CDR3, as DNA: TGCGCCAGCACCAAAGGGTCCAGCGGGGGGCCCCATGAGCAGTTCTTC. This encodes CASTKGSSGGPHEQFF. This rearrangement joins TRBV10-1 to TRBJ2-1; 9 bases are a match to TRBD2. The germline gives CDR1 WNHNN, CDR2 SYGVQD (reference sequence). V was pared by 7 bases and J by 8 bases, with 15 bases of the junction left unmatched. There are 16 residues in the CDR3.